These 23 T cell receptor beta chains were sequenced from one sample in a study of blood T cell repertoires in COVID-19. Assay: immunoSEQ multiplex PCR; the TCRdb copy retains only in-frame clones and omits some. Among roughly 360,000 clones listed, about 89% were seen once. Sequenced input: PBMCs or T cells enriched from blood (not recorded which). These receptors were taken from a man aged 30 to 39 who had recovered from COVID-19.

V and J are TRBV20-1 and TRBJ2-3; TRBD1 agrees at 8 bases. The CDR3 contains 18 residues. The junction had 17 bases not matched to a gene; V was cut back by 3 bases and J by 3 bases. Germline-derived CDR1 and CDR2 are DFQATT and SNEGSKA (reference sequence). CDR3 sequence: CSASIYRVGQGATDTQYF. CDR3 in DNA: TGCAGTGCTAGTATTTATCGGGTGGGGCAGGGGGCAACAGATACGCAGTATTTT.

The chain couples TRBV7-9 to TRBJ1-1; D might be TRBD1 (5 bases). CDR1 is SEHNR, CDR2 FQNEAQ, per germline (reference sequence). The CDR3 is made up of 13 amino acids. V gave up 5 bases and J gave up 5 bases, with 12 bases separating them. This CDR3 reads CASSPRGDTEAFF. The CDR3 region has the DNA TGTGCCAGCAGCCCTCGGGGGGATACTGAAGCTTTCTTT.

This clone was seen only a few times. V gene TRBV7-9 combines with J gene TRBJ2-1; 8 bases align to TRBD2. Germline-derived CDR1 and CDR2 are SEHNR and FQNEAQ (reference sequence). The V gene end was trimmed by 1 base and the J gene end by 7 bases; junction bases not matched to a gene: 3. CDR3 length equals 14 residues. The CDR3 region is CASSLELAVNEQFF. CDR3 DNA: TGTGCCAGCAGCTTAGAACTAGCGGTGAATGAGCAGTTCTTC.

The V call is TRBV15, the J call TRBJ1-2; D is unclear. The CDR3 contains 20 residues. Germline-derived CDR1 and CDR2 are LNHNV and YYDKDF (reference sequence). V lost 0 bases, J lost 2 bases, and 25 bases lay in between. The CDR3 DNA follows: TGTGCCACCAGCAGAGATTGGGCTCGGCGGACTAGGGTGGGGAACTATGGCTACACCTTC. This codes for CATSRDWARRTRVGNYGYTF.

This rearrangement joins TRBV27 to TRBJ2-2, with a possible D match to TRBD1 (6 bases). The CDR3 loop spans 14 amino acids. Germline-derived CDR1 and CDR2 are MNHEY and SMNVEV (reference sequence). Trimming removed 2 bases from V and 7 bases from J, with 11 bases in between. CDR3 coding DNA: TGTGCCAGCAGTTTACAGGGGACGAACGGGGAGCTGTTTTTT. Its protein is CASSLQGTNGELFF.

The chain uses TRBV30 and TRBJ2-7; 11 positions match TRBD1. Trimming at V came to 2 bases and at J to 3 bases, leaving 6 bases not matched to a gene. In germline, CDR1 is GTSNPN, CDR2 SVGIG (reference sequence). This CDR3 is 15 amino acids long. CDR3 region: CAWSQRGTGGYEQYF. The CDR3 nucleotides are TGTGCCTGGAGTCAACGCGGGACAGGGGGCTACGAGCAGTACTTC.

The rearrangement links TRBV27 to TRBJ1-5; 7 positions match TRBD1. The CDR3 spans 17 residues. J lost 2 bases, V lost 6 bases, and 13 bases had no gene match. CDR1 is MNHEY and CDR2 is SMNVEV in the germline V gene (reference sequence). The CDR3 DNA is TGTGCCAGCAGCCGTAGGGGAGGACAGGACGGCAATCAGCCCCAGCATTTT. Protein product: CASSRRGGQDGNQPQHF.

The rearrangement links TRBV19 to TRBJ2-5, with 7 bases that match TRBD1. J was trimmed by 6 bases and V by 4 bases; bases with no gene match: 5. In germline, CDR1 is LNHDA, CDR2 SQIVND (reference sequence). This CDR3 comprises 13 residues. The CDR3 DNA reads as TGTGCCAGTAGTAAGACAGGGTGGCAGACCCAGTACTTC. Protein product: CASSKTGWQTQYF.

The CDR3 protein is CASSLGQSNQPQHF. CDR3 DNA sequence: TGCGCCAGCAGCTTGGGACAGAGCAATCAGCCCCAGCATTTT. V and J are TRBV5-1 and TRBJ1-5; possibly TRBD1 for D (5 bases). V shed 0 bases and J shed 1 base, with 5 bases lying between them. The CDR3 is 14 residues long. Germline CDR1 is SGHRS and CDR2 is YFSETQ.

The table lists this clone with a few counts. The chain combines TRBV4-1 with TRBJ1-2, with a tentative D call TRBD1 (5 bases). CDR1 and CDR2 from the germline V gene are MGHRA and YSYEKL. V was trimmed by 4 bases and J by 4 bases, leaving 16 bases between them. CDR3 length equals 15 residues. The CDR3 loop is CASSPRVGDAYGYTF. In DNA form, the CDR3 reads TGCGCCAGCAGCCCGCGCGTAGGGGATGCCTATGGCTACACCTTC.

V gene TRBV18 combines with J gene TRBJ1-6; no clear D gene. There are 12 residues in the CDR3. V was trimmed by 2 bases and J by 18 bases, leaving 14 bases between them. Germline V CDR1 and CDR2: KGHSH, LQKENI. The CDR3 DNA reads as TGTGCCAGCTCACCAGATCATTCTGAGGGCCACTTT. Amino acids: CASSPDHSEGHF.

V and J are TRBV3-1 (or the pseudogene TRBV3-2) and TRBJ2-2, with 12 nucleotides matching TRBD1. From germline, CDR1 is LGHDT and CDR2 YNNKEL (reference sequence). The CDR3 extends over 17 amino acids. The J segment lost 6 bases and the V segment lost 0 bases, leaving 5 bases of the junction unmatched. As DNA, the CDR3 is TGTGCCAGCAGCCAAGATTTTGGGACAGGGGGCCCCGGGGAGCTGTTTTTT. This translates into CASSQDFGTGGPGELFF.

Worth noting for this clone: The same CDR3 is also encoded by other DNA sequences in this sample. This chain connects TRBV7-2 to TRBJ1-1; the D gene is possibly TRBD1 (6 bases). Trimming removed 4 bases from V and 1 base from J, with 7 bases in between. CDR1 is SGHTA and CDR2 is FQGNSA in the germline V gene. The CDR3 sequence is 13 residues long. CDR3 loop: CASSSDRNTEAFF. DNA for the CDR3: TGTGCCAGCAGCTCGGACAGGAACACTGAAGCTTTCTTT.

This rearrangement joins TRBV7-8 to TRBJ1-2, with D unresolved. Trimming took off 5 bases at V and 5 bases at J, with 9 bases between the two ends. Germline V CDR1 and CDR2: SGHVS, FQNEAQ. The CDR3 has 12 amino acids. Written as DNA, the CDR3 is TGTGCCAGCAGCCCCAATACTTATGGCTACACCTTC. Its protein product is CASSPNTYGYTF.

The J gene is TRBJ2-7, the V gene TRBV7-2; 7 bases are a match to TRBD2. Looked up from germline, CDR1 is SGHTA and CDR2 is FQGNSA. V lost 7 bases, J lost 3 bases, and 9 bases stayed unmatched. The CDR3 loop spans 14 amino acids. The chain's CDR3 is CASTRPGRVYEQYF. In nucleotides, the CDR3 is TGTGCCAGCACCCGGCCAGGGAGGGTCTACGAGCAGTACTTC.

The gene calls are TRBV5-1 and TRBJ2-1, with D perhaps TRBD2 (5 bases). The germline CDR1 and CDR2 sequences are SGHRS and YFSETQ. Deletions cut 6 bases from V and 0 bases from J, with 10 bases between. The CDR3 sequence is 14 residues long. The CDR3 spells CASTGSSSYNEQFF. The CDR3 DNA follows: TGCGCCAGCACGGGGTCGAGCTCCTACAATGAGCAGTTCTTC.

CDR3 loop: CASSQTGEQQPQHF. The CDR3 nucleotides are TGCGCCAGCAGCCAAACAGGGGAACAACAGCCCCAGCATTTT. This chain uses TRBV4-1 with TRBJ1-5; 7 bases agree with TRBD1. This CDR3 spans 14 amino acids. Unmatched junction bases numbered 5, after V lost 2 bases and J lost 7 bases. Per the germline V gene, CDR1 is MGHRA and CDR2 is YSYEKL.

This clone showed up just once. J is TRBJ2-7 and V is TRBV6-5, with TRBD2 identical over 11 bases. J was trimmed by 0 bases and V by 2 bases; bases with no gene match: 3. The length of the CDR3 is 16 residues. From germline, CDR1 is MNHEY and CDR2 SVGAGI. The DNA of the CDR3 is TGTGCCAGCAGTTACAGTACTAGCGGGAGCTCCTACGAGCAGTACTTC. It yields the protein CASSYSTSGSSYEQYF.

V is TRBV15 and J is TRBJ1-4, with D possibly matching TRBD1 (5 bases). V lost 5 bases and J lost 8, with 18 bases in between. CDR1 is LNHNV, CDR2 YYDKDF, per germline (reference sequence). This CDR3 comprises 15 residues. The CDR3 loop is CATSSSGTTGEKLFF. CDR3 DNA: TGTGCCACCAGCTCCTCCGGGACTACGGGGGAAAAACTGTTTTTT.

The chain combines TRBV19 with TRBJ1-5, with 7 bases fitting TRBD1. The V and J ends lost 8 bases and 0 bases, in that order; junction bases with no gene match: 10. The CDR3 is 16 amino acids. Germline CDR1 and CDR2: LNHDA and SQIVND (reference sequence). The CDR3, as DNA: TGTGCCAGTGGGGGACAGTGGCTTTATAGCAATCAGCCCCAGCATTTT. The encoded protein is CASGGQWLYSNQPQHF.

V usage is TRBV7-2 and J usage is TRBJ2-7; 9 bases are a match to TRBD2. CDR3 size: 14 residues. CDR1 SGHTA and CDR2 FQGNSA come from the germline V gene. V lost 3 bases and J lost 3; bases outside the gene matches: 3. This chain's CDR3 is CASSFTSGHYEQYF. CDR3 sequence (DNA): TGTGCCAGCAGCTTTACTAGCGGGCACTACGAGCAGTACTTC.

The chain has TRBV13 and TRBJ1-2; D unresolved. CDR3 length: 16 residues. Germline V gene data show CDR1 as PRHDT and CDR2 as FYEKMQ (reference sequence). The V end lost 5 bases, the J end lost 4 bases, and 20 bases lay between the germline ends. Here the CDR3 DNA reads TGTGCCAGCAGCCCCCTGACCTTAACGGAGGTCTATGGCTACACCTTC. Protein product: CASSPLTLTEVYGYTF. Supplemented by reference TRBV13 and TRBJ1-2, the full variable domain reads AAGVIQSPRHLIKEKRETATLKCYPIPRHDTVYWYQQGPGQDPQFLISFYEKMQSDKGSIPDRFSAQQFSDYHSELNMSSLELGDSALYFCASSPLTLTEVYGYTFGSGTRLTVV.

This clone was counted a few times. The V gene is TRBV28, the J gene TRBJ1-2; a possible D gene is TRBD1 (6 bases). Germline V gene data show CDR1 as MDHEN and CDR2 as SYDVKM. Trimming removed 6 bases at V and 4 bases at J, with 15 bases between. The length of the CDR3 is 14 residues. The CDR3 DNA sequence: TGTGCCAGCAGCTCGGGGGGCATCAGCTATGGCTACACCTTC. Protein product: CASSSGGISYGYTF.